Following are 32 T cell receptor beta chains from one sample sequenced in a study of lymphopenia after photon versus proton radiotherapy. Clones were sequenced by immunoSEQ multiplex PCR, and TCRdb holds only the in-frame ones, with some missing. Of approximately 71,000 clones in the sample, roughly 93% are singletons; the top ten hold approximately 2.9%. The specimen was peripheral blood, collected from a patient treated with photon-based radiotherapy. The origin of the receptors is a woman in her sixties or seventies with pancreatic cancer.

The CDR3 nucleotides read TGTGCCAGCAGCCCGCTGGCTACAGGGGGGTACGAGCAGTACTTC. Amino acid sequence: CASSPLATGGYEQYF. The chain combines TRBV7-8 with TRBJ2-7, with 8 bases fitting TRBD1. J was trimmed by 4 bases and V by 5 bases; bases with no gene match: 10. The V gene's germline CDR1 is SGHVS and CDR2 FQNEAQ. There are 15 residues in the CDR3.

V usage is TRBV9 and J usage is TRBJ2-5; TRBD1 is a possible D gene (6 bases). In germline, CDR1 is SGDLS, CDR2 YYNGEE. Trimming shortened V by 4 bases and J by 5 bases, and 18 bases separated the two germline ends. The CDR3 runs 15 residues. This CDR3 reads CASSSNVAGAETQYF. The CDR3 DNA is TGTGCCAGCAGCTCAAACGTGGCAGGGGCGGAGACCCAGTACTTC.

The rearrangement joins TRBV15 to TRBJ2-3; tentatively, D is TRBD2 (6 bases). The CDR3 totals 17 residues. With 1 base removed from V and 4 bases from J, the gap between germline ends came to 18 bases. Germline V gene sequence: CDR1 LNHNV, CDR2 YYDKDF (reference sequence). CDR3 sequence: CATSRVSTGVRPDTQYF. CDR3 coding DNA: TGTGCCACCAGCAGAGTTTCGACGGGGGTTCGTCCAGATACGCAGTATTTT.

This sequence joins TRBV15 and TRBJ2-6; the D is unclear. The V and J ends lost 0 bases and 0 bases respectively, with 3 bases between them. CDR3 length: 15 residues. CDR1 is LNHNV, CDR2 YYDKDF, per germline (reference sequence). DNA of the CDR3: TGTGCCACCAGCAGAGAAATCTCTGGGGCCAACGTCCTGACTTTC. Translating it yields CATSREISGANVLTF.

The V call is TRBV5-6, the J call TRBJ2-3, with a tentative D call TRBD2 (5 bases). Trimming took 3 bases from V and 4 from J, leaving 12 bases between them. The germline V gene has CDR1 SGHDT and CDR2 YYEEEE. This CDR3 spans 14 amino acids. CDR3 amino acids: CASSSTRVPDTQYF. In nucleotides, the CDR3 is TGTGCCAGCAGCTCCACTAGGGTGCCAGATACGCAGTATTTT.

V usage is TRBV28 and J usage is TRBJ1-5; D not resolved. CDR3 length equals 12 residues. From germline, CDR1 is MDHEN and CDR2 SYDVKM. Trimming pared 2 bases from V and 5 bases from J, leaving 4 bases between. This CDR3 is CASSLRYQPQHF. DNA of the CDR3: TGTGCCAGCAGTTTAAGGTATCAGCCCCAGCATTTT.

The V gene is TRBV7-2, the J gene TRBJ2-7; D might be TRBD2 (5 bases). The CDR3 length is 14 residues. The V end lost 3 bases, the J end lost 4 bases, and 13 bases lay between the germline ends. Germline V gene data show CDR1 as SGHTA and CDR2 as FQGNSA. The CDR3 DNA reads as TGTGCCAGCAGCTTGGACCCATGGAGGTACGAGCAGTACTTC. This encodes CASSLDPWRYEQYF.

V and J are TRBV19 and TRBJ2-1, with TRBD2 matching over 10 bases. CDR3 length: 13 amino acids. With 5 bases clipped from V and 6 bases from J, the junction kept 1 base outside the gene matches. In germline, CDR1 is LNHDA, CDR2 SQIVND (reference sequence). CDR3 sequence reads: CASSWTSGNEQFF. DNA for the CDR3: TGTGCCAGTAGTTGGACTAGCGGCAATGAGCAGTTCTTC.

This chain uses TRBV19 with TRBJ2-5, with D tentatively TRBD2 (6 bases). The CDR3 spans 14 residues. From germline, CDR1 is LNHDA and CDR2 SQIVND (reference sequence). V lost 3 bases and J 5 bases, leaving 13 bases between the germline ends. The CDR3 reads CASSIPLAGETQYF. In DNA, the CDR3 is TGTGCCAGTAGTATCCCACTAGCCGGGGAGACCCAGTACTTC.

The chain links TRBV27 to TRBJ2-7; TRBD2 agrees at 14 bases. With 5 bases clipped from V and 7 bases from J, the junction kept 7 bases outside the gene matches. Looked up from germline, CDR1 is MNHEY and CDR2 is SMNVEV (reference sequence). CDR3 length equals 15 residues. The CDR3: CASSTPGLAGEEQYF. CDR3 in DNA: TGTGCCAGCAGTACACCGGGACTAGCGGGAGAAGAGCAGTACTTC.

This clone has ten or more counts. The CDR3 sequence is CASSLTSVIGEQYF. CDR3 sequence (DNA): TGTGCCAGCAGTTTGACTAGCGTTATCGGCGAGCAGTACTTC. The V and J genes are TRBV27 and TRBJ2-7, with 8 bases fitting TRBD2. Germline V gene sequence: CDR1 MNHEY, CDR2 SMNVEV (reference sequence). J gave up 6 bases and V 3 bases, and 7 bases lay outside the gene matches. This CDR3 has 14 amino acids.

This chain connects TRBV29-1 to TRBJ2-7, with D perhaps given as TRBD1 or TRBD2 (5 bases each). Trimming cost V 6 bases and J 5 bases, with 14 bases left between them. The length of the CDR3 is 12 residues. In germline, CDR1 is SQVTM, CDR2 ANQGSEA. CDR3 nucleotides: TGCAGCGTGGCCGGGGTAGGGGACGAGCAGTACTTC. As protein: CSVAGVGDEQYF.

The sample holds one count of this clone. This chain joins TRBV28 and TRBJ2-3, with TRBD1 identical over 9 bases. In germline, CDR1 is MDHEN, CDR2 SYDVKM. V gave up 2 bases and J gave up 5 bases; unmatched junction bases: 5. The CDR3 contains 15 residues. The DNA of the CDR3 is TGTGCCAGCAGTTTAAGTGGGACAGGGAAAGATACGCAGTATTTT. This codes for CASSLSGTGKDTQYF.

The chain couples TRBV6-9 to TRBJ1-2; D possibly corresponds to TRBD1 (6 bases). The V end lost 5 bases, the J end lost 3 bases, and 10 bases lay between the germline ends. CDR1 and CDR2 (germline): MNHGY, SVAAGI. This CDR3 is built from 13 residues. CDR3 nucleotides: TGTGCCAGCAGTCTGGGGGCCGACTATGGCTACACCTTC. Protein sequence: CASSLGADYGYTF.

The gene calls are TRBV5-5 and TRBJ2-7; D remains unclear. The CDR3 has 15 residues. Germline CDR1 and CDR2: SGHKS and YYEKEE (reference sequence). V was shortened by 0 bases and J by 2 bases, with 12 bases between the two germline ends. The CDR3 protein is CASSLADQGTYEQYF. The CDR3 DNA reads as TGTGCCAGCAGCTTGGCGGACCAAGGGACCTACGAGCAGTACTTC.

The chain recombines TRBV5-1 with TRBJ2-3; D may match TRBD1 or TRBD2 (6 bases each). Trimming pared 4 bases from V and 9 bases from J, leaving 18 bases between. Germline CDR1 is SGHRS and CDR2 is YFSETQ. This CDR3 has 14 amino acids. The CDR3 DNA reads TGCGCCAGCAGCCCGGACAGCGGGCTAGGCACGCAGTATTTT. Protein product: CASSPDSGLGTQYF.

This sequence joins TRBV10-3 and TRBJ2-7; 12 positions agree with TRBD2. The germline V gene encodes CDR1 ENHRY and CDR2 SYGVKD. The CDR3 contains 14 residues. After removal of 6 bases from V and 1 base from J, the junction contained 1 base not matched to a gene. The CDR3 is CAISGLAGSYEQYF. The CDR3 coding sequence is TGTGCCATCAGCGGACTAGCGGGGTCCTACGAGCAGTACTTC.

The rearrangement joins TRBV6-5 to TRBJ1-5; D may be TRBD1 (6 bases). Trimming stripped 8 bases from V and 4 bases from J, with 12 bases between. The CDR3 covers 13 residues. In germline, CDR1 is MNHEY, CDR2 SVGAGI. The CDR3, as DNA: TGTGCCAGCGGCCGGGGGCCTAATCAGCCCCAGCATTTT. It codes for CASGRGPNQPQHF.

This clone was recorded only once. This chain connects TRBV7-3 to TRBJ2-3, with TRBD2 matching 10 bases. Germline trimming cut 3 bases from V and 4 bases from J; bases unmatched to any gene: 10. Germline V gives CDR1 SGHTA, CDR2 FQGTGA. The CDR3 sequence is 17 residues long. The CDR3 here is CASSFGASGSRADTQYF. The CDR3 region has the DNA TGTGCCAGCAGCTTCGGGGCTAGCGGGAGTAGGGCAGATACGCAGTATTTT.

The genes are TRBV4-2 and TRBJ2-1, with unresolved D. The CDR3 runs to 15 residues. The germline gives CDR1 LGHNA, CDR2 YNFKEQ. V gave up 0 bases and J gave up 4 bases, with 10 bases separating them. The DNA for the CDR3 is TGTGCCAGCAGCCAAGATTGGGCTTTTTACAATGAGCAGTTCTTC. The encoded protein is CASSQDWAFYNEQFF.

V is TRBV5-1 and J is TRBJ1-4; 7 bases agree with TRBD1. V shed 4 bases and J 8 bases; nucleotides not matched to a gene: 8. Germline lookup yields CDR1 SGHRS and CDR2 YFSETQ. CDR3 length: 14 amino acids. Written as DNA, the CDR3 is TGCGCCAGCAGCCTGGACAGGTGGGGCGAAAAACTGTTTTTT. Amino acid sequence: CASSLDRWGEKLFF.

The V gene is TRBV27, the J gene TRBJ2-2; D gene ambiguous. Trimming removed 2 bases from V and 1 base from J, with 5 bases in between. The CDR3 loop spans 14 amino acids. Germline V lookup: CDR1 MNHEY, CDR2 SMNVEV (reference sequence). The DNA of the CDR3 is TGTGCCAGCAGTTTACTTGGGAACACCGGGGAGCTGTTTTTT. It yields the protein CASSLLGNTGELFF.

J is TRBJ2-3 and V is TRBV7-9, with D hard to call. CDR3 length equals 12 residues. The germline gives CDR1 SEHNR, CDR2 FQNEAQ (reference sequence). The germline V and J ends were trimmed by 7 bases and 2 bases, with 7 bases remaining between them. CDR3 nucleotide sequence: TGTGCCAGCAACCCCAACACAGATACGCAGTATTTT. Translation: CASNPNTDTQYF.

V is TRBV28 and J is TRBJ1-2; D remains unclear. V shed 5 bases and J shed 5 bases, with 9 bases lying between them. The CDR3 runs 12 residues. Germline CDR1 and CDR2: MDHEN and SYDVKM. CDR3 in DNA: TGTGCCAGCAGTCTCACTGGGTATGGCTACACCTTC. Its translation is CASSLTGYGYTF.

The genes are TRBV5-1 and TRBJ2-2; 13 bases are a match to TRBD2. The trim removed 0 bases at V and 10 bases at J, leaving 6 bases unmatched. CDR1 is SGHRS, CDR2 YFSETQ, per germline. The CDR3 sequence is 16 residues long. The CDR3 nucleotides are TGCGCCAGCAGCTTGGCGGGGACTAGCGGGGACGCGGAGCTGTTTTTT. It yields the protein CASSLAGTSGDAELFF.

The V gene is TRBV4-2, the J gene TRBJ2-1; D unresolved. Trimming shortened V by 0 bases and J by 8 bases, and 14 bases separated the two germline ends. The CDR3 runs to 15 residues. Germline V gives CDR1 LGHNA, CDR2 YNFKEQ. The CDR3 spells CASSQDGSSSYEQFF. The CDR3 nucleotides are TGTGCCAGCAGCCAAGATGGGTCTAGTTCCTATGAGCAGTTCTTC.

This clone is a singleton in its sample. The chain couples TRBV7-2 to TRBJ2-7, with 11 bases fitting TRBD2. This CDR3 contains 14 residues. Germline V gene lookup returns CDR1 SGHTA and CDR2 FQGNSA. Trimming removed 5 bases from V and 4 bases from J; junction bases left unmatched: 4. CDR3: CASSPSGGRYEQYF. CDR3 DNA: TGTGCCAGCAGCCCTAGCGGGGGGAGGTACGAGCAGTACTTC. The full variable domain, its missing parts supplied by reference TRBV7-2 and TRBJ2-7, is GAGVSQSPSNKVTEKGKDVELRCDPISGHTALYWYRQSLGQGLEFLIYFQGNSAPDKSGLPSDRFSAERTGGSVSTLTIQRTQQEDSAVYLCASSPSGGRYEQYFGPGTRLTVT.

This sequence joins TRBV19 and TRBJ2-7; 7 nucleotides align to TRBD1. The CDR3 sequence is 12 residues long. With V trimmed by 6 bases and J by 5 bases, 4 bases remained unmatched. The germline V gene encodes CDR1 LNHDA and CDR2 SQIVND (reference sequence). CDR3 DNA sequence: TGTGCCAGTAGCCTACAGGGGAACGAGCAGTACTTC. It yields the protein CASSLQGNEQYF. Looking up the rest from reference TRBV19 and TRBJ2-7 gives the full variable domain: DGGITQSPKYLFRKEGQNVTLSCEQNLNHDAMYWYRQDPGQGLRLIYYSQIVNDFQKGDIAEGYSVSREKKESFPLTVTSAQKNPTAFYLCASSLQGNEQYFGPGTRLTVT.

The CDR3 is CASSTTGTGISSGANVLTF. CDR3 DNA sequence: TGTGCCAGTAGTACCACAGGGACAGGGATAAGCTCTGGGGCCAACGTCCTGACTTTC. The V call is TRBV19, the J call TRBJ2-6; 9 bases align to TRBD1. This CDR3 contains 19 residues. J lost 0 bases, V lost 4 bases, and 10 bases had no gene match. Germline-derived CDR1 and CDR2 are LNHDA and SQIVND (reference sequence).

This chain joins TRBV19 and TRBJ1-2; D is uncertain. Germline V gives CDR1 LNHDA, CDR2 SQIVND (reference sequence). This CDR3 contains 15 residues. Trimming pared 5 bases from V and 2 bases from J, leaving 15 bases between. The CDR3 nucleotides are TGTGCCAGTAGTCCACCTCGGGCGGTGAACTATGGCTACACCTTC. As protein: CASSPPRAVNYGYTF. Using reference TRBV19 and TRBJ1-2 for the parts outside the CDR3, the full variable domain is DGGITQSPKYLFRKEGQNVTLSCEQNLNHDAMYWYRQDPGQGLRLIYYSQIVNDFQKGDIAEGYSVSREKKESFPLTVTSAQKNPTAFYLCASSPPRAVNYGYTFGSGTRLTVV.

V is TRBV4-3 and J is TRBJ2-7, with D uncertain. CDR1 LGHNA and CDR2 YSLEER come from the germline V gene. CDR3 length: 17 residues. Trimming cost V 0 bases and J 5 bases, with 20 bases left between them. The CDR3 nucleotides read TGCGCCAGCAGCCAAGATGACGCGCGACATGGCCCTAACGAGCAGTACTTC. Protein: CASSQDDARHGPNEQYF.

The chain is built from TRBV15 and TRBJ2-1; D not resolved. From germline, CDR1 is LNHNV and CDR2 YYDKDF (reference sequence). This CDR3 is built from 11 residues. The ends were cut back, 3 bases at V and 6 bases at J, with 3 bases in the middle. The CDR3 DNA sequence: TGTGCCACCAGCAGGATCAATGAGCAGTTCTTC. It specifies CATSRINEQFF.